This T cell receptor (beta chain) appears in the sequencing data of a study of T cells after yellow fever vaccination (dated by TCRdb to the late 2010s). Some background on the complete study: The SMART-Seq v4 Ultra Low Input RNA kit was used to prepare libraries from fractions with low cell numbers. Blood was collected at multiple timepoints before and after primary and secondary immunization, and bulk PBMC replicates and cell subsets were isolated. Two healthy male donors, one aged 18 to 29 and one aged 30 to 40 years, made up the cohort. To follow T-cell clones before and after primary and booster YFV17D yellow fever vaccination, bulk TCR alpha and beta repertoires were sequenced over time. General findings and caveats noted by the study authors: The secondary T-cell response was weaker than the primary response but faster, peaking on day 5 instead of day 15. The study included only two donors, which limits how far the findings can be generalized. Because abundant contaminating clonotypes from the bulk population could be contained in FACS-sorted repertoires, computational filtering was required. Most clones expanded after primary vaccination (almost 98% of CD4 and 70% to 90% of CD8) were re-detected after the booster, suggesting that broad memory maintenance occurred. A small share of clonotypes was detected in both CD4 and CD8 compartments, with the overlap likely arising from convergent recombination.

TCR cDNA was synthesized by 5'RACE template switching, through which a universal primer site and unique molecular identifiers were introduced. Priming of cDNA synthesis was performed from both the TCR alpha and TCR beta constant segments. Library amplification involved two PCR steps, and the second step added sample barcodes and sequencing adapters. Sequencing of the libraries was done on either Illumina HiSeq 2500 (2x100 bp) or NovaSeq (2x150 bp). The authors' analysis ran thus. Reads were demultiplexed and collapsed into UMI consensus sequences with MIGEC, and V(D)J alignment was performed with MiXCR. Vaccine-responding clonotypes were defined with edgeR using replicate PBMC samples, requiring FDR below 0.01 and a log2 fold change above 5 up to day 15. CD4 or CD8 identity was assigned to each bulk clonotype according to whether the clonotype was present at higher abundance in the sequenced CD4 repertoire or the sequenced CD8 repertoire. Using fastp at Q25 and MiXCR, TCRdb reprocessed the public reads and kept productive beta chains. Each record represents a unique CDR3 protein, reported with the most common genes and DNA among its rows. The V and J calls follow TCRdb's processing rather than the paper's. This sample is represented by approximately 350,000 distinct CDR3 sequences; around a tenth of them were singletons. The biggest ten clones account for less than 20% of the sample.

Trimming costs V 3 bases and J 0 bases, and their ends lie 12 bases apart. The germline V gene sets CDR1 to SGHDN and CDR2 to FVKESK. The CDR3 sequence holds 17 residues, the cysteine and phenylalanine included. This entry keeps only the CDR3 DNA: 51 bases, framed from base 1. Points on this clonotype: Its antigen is not yet known. Qualities for individual bases were not recorded, and no much larger clone is one base off.

The treatment or condition label, as the study defines it: live attenuated yellow fever vaccine strain. At each blood-draw timepoint, two biological replicates of bulk PBMCs were collected. PBMCs were isolated from peripheral blood using a standard Ficoll-Paque protocol. TriZol was used to extract RNA from bulk PBMCs, from CD4 and CD8 fractions, and from dextramer-positive and dextramer-negative fractions. The clonotype originates from a man between 18 and 35 years old who received the YFV17D yellow fever vaccine. The rearrangement combines TRBV14 with TRBJ2-6; no D gene call is confident. This sample comprised PBMCs, obtained on the day of the first yellow fever vaccination. CDR3 sequence: CASSQWIGNSGANVLTF. The DNA sequence reads TGTGCCAGCAGCCAGTGGATAGGGAACTCTGGGGCCAACGTCCTGACTTTC.